The subject of this entry is one T cell receptor beta chain. This clonotype has ten or more counts. No antigen is known for it. No much larger clone exists at a distance of one base, and base qualities are not known. The sample originates from a study of T cells in Graves' hyperthyroidism and ophthalmopathy (dated by TCRdb to the late 2010s). Background for the entire study: Peripheral blood was sampled at the time of initial diagnosis, prior to any treatment. TCR V-J signatures able to tell the groups apart were searched for in a discovery cohort of approximately 95 patients, of whom over 40 had Graves' ophthalmopathy and roughly 58 had stable Graves' hyperthyroidism. Prospective prediction of ophthalmopathy was tested in an independent validation cohort of fewer than 20 hyperthyroidism patients and 17 patients who later progressed to ophthalmopathy. For training and testing, the 100 or so patients in the discovery cohort were randomly divided in a 7:3 ratio. In several Graves' hyperthyroidism patients, the study also compared T-cell repertoires from thyroid tissue with T-cell repertoires from blood. After blood sampling, hyperthyroidism patients were treated with methimazole at a starting dose of 30 mg daily, and ophthalmopathy patients were treated with high-dose intravenous methylprednisolone. According to the paper, TCR Vbeta CDR3 sequencing was carried out on some 140 peripheral blood samples, which came from around 43 ophthalmopathy, around 74 hyperthyroidism and some 17 progressor patients.

Moderately to severely active disease, a Clinical Activity Score of at least 3, a NOSPECS grade of at least 4, and a duration under 3 months were present in ophthalmopathy patients. The study excluded patients with uncontrolled infections, other autoimmune diseases, pregnancy or lactation. Diagnoses were established on the basis of clinical symptoms, serum thyroxine and TRAb, thyroid ultrasound, and orbital computed tomography. PBMCs were separated from 10 ml of fresh peripheral blood using Ficoll-Paque density gradient centrifugation. Trizol reagent was used to extract total RNA, and RNA quality was then checked on an Agilent 2100 Bioanalyzer. Points the paper makes about the study in general: During validation, the model predicted progression to ophthalmopathy a median of approximately six months ahead of onset, with 60% to 71% sensitivity and roughly 72% specificity. Sample size was not statistically predetermined, and blinding of investigators to group allocation was not performed. In cross-validation, a model built on a 13 V-J signature told ophthalmopathy apart from stable hyperthyroidism with over 85% sensitivity and about 81% specificity, and in testing the same model reached 80%/75%. Most expanded thyroid clonotypes (frequency above 0.001) were also detected in blood, suggesting blood repertoires may reflect thyroid immune responses.

The TCR beta CDR3 regions were amplified from the RNA transcripts. For the first round of RT-PCR on the TCR CDR3, the HTBI primer set was used together with the Qiagen OneStep RT-PCR kit. A second multiplex PCR round built the libraries, followed by size selection and purification. Paired-end sequencing of the libraries was performed with 100 bp reads on an Illumina HiSeq2000. Per the original workflow: SOAPnuke was used to process the raw data, removing reads that contained adapters or uncalled bases, had a mean Phred below 15, or lacked an exact match to the constant primer or identifier. COPE v1.2.5 was used to merge high-quality paired reads, and clonotypes were defined as unique nucleotide sequences. MiTCR v1.1 was used to align clonotypes to the IMGT TRBV, TRBD and TRBJ reference segments. The analysis was restricted to V-J combinations with a frequency above 0.0001, which together covered 99.2% of the repertoires. A TCS score was defined as the ratio between F50 (clonal expansion) and ExV (chaos), using BLOSUM62-based TCRdist between CDR3 peptides within each V-J. Welch's t-statistics and random forest reduced several hundred V-J features to 10 to 15, which were used in a naive Bayes classifier (R e1071). The public sequencing data were trimmed at Q25 with fastp and processed into clonotypes with MiXCR by TCRdb, which kept only in-frame beta chains. Rows matching on CDR3 protein sequence are summarized as one entry with the most common DNA and genes. The V and J calls reflect TCRdb's pipeline rather than the authors' work. The sample records hundreds of thousands of distinct CDR3 sequences, less than 25% of which are singletons. The leading ten clones occupy about 11% of the sample.

Source material: blood. The clonotype originates from a woman in her twenties or thirties with Graves' ophthalmopathy.

The DNA reads TGTGCCAGCAGTTACTCATTCCGGGGTCCCTCTGGAAACACCATATATTTT. Translated, it reads CASSYSFRGPSGNTIYF. The sequence is built from TRBV6-5 and TRBJ1-3; the D gene cannot be named for sure. The trim is 0 bases for V and 0 bases for J, with a gap of 12 bases between the germline ends. From a lookup of the germline V gene, CDR1 and CDR2 are MNHEY and SVGAGI. From cysteine to phenylalanine, the CDR3 is 17 amino acids long. Only the CDR3 part of the read is kept: 51 bases, read in frame from the first base.